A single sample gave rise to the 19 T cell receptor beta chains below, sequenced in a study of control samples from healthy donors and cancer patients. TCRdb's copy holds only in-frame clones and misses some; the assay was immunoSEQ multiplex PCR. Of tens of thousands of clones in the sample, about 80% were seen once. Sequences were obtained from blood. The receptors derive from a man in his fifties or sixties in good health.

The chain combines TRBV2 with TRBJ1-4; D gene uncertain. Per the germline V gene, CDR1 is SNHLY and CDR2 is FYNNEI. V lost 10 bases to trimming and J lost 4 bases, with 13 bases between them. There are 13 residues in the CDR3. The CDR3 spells CANRLGINEKLFF. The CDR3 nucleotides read TGTGCCAACCGATTGGGGATTAATGAAAAACTGTTTTTT.

The CDR3, as DNA: TGTGCCACCAGTGATTTGGCGGGGAACACAGATACGCAGTATTTT. The encoded protein is CATSDLAGNTDTQYF. This chain connects TRBV24-1 to TRBJ2-3, with D tentatively TRBD2 (6 bases). From germline, CDR1 is KGHDR and CDR2 SFDVKD. The CDR3 sequence is 15 residues long. Trimming left V 0 bases short and J 2 bases short, with 8 bases between.

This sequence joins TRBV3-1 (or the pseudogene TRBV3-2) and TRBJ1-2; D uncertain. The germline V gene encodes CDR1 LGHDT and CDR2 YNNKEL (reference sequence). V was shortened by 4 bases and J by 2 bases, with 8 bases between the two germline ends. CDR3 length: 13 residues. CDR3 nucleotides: TGTGCCAGCAGCCCGAAAGGGAACTATGGCTACACCTTC. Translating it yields CASSPKGNYGYTF.

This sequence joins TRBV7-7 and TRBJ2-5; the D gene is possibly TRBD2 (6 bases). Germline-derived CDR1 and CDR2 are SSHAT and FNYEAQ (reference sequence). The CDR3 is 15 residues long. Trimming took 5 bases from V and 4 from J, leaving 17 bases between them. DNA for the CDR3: TGTGCCAGCAGCCTCGGCCCGGGCGGGACAGAGACCCAGTACTTC. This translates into CASSLGPGGTETQYF.

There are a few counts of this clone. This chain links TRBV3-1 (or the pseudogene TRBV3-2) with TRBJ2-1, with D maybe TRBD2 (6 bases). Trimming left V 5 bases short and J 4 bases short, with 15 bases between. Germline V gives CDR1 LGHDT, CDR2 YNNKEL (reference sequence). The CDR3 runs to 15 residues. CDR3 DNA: TGTGCCAGCAGCGCCGGAGGGGCGGTTTACAATGAGCAGTTCTTC. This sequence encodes CASSAGGAVYNEQFF.

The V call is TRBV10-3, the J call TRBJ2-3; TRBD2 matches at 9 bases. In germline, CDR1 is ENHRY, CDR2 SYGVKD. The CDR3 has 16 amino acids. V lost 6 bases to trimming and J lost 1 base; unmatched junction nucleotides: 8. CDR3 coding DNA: TGTGCCATCAGCCCCGAGGGCGGGAGGGGCACAGATACGCAGTATTTT. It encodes CAISPEGGRGTDTQYF.

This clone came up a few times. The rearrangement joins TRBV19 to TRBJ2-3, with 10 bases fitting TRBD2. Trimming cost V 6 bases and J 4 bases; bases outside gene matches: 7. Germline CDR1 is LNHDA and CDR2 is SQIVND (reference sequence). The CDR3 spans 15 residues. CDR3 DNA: TGTGCCAGTAGCCCGCTAGCGGGAGACGCAGATACGCAGTATTTT. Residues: CASSPLAGDADTQYF.

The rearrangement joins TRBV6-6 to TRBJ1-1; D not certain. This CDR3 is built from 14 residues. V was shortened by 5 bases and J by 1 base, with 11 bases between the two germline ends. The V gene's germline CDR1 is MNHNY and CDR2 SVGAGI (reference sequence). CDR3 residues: CASSPSDRNTEAFF. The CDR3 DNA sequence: TGTGCCAGCAGTCCCTCCGACCGGAACACTGAAGCTTTCTTT.

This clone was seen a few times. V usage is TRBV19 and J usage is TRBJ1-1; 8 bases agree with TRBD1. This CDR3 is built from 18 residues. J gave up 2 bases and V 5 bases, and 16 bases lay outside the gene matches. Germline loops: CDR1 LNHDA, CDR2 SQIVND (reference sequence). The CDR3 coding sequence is TGTGCCAGTAGTCTAAGGTCGGGGCAGGGGGCGGTAAACACTGAAGCTTTCTTT. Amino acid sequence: CASSLRSGQGAVNTEAFF.

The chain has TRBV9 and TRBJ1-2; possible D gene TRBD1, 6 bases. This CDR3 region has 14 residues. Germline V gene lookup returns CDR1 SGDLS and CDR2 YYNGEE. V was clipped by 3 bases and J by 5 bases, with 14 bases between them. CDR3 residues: CASSGGTGIYGYTF. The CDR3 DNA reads TGTGCCAGCAGCGGAGGCACAGGGATTTATGGCTACACCTTC.

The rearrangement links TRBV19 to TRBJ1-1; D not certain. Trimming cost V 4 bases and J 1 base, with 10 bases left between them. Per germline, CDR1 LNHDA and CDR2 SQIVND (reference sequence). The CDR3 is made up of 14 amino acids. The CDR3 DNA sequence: TGTGCCAGTAGTACCACGCAGTGGAACACTGAAGCTTTCTTT. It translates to CASSTTQWNTEAFF.

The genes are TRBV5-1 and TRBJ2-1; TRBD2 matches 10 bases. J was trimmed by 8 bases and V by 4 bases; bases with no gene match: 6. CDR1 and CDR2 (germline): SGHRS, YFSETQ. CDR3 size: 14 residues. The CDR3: CASSQGTSVHEQFF. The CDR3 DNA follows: TGCGCCAGCAGCCAAGGGACTAGCGTTCATGAGCAGTTCTTC.

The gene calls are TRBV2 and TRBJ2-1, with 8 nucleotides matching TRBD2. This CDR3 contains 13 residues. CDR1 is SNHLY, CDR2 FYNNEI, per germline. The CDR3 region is CARRSGSSNEQFF. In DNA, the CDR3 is TGTGCTCGACGGAGCGGGAGTAGTAATGAGCAGTTCTTC.

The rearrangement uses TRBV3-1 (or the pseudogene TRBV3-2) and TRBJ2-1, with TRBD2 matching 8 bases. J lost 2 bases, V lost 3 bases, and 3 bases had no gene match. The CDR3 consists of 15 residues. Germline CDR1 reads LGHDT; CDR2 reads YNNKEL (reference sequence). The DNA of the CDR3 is TGTGCCAGCAGCCACGGGGGACTAGCCTACAATGAGCAGTTCTTC. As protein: CASSHGGLAYNEQFF.

The CDR3 here is CSALFFPGEQYF. DNA of the CDR3: TGCAGCGCCCTTTTTTTTCCTGGCGAGCAGTACTTC. The chain carries TRBV29-1 and TRBJ2-7, with D uncertain. Trimming shortened V by 7 bases and J by 6 bases, and 16 bases separated the two germline ends. CDR1 is SQVTM and CDR2 is ANQGSEA in the germline V gene. The CDR3 is 12 residues long.

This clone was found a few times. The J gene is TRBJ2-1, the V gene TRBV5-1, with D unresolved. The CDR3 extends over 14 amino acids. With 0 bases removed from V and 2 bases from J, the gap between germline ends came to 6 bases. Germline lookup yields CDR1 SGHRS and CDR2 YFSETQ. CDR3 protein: CASSLGLTYNEQFF. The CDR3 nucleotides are TGCGCCAGCAGCTTGGGACTCACCTACAATGAGCAGTTCTTC. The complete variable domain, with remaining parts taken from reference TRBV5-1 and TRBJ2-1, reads KAGVTQTPRYLIKTRGQQVTLSCSPISGHRSVSWYQQTPGQGLQFLFEYFSETQRNKGNFPGRFSGRQFSNSRSEMNVSTLELGDSALYLCASSLGLTYNEQFFGPGTRLTVL.

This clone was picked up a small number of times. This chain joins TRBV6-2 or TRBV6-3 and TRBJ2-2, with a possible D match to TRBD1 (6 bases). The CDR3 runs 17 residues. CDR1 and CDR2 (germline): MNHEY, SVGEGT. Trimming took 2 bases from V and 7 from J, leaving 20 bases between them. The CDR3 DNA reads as TGTGCCAGCAGTTACCGAGACTTTACAGGGTGGGGCGGGGAGCTGTTTTTT. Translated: CASSYRDFTGWGGELFF.

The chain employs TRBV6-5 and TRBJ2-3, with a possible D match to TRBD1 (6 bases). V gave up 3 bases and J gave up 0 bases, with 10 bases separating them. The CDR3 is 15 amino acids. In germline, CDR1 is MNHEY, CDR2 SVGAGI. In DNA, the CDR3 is TGTGCCAGCAGTTATCTGGGGGCTAGCACAGATACGCAGTATTTT. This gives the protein CASSYLGASTDTQYF.

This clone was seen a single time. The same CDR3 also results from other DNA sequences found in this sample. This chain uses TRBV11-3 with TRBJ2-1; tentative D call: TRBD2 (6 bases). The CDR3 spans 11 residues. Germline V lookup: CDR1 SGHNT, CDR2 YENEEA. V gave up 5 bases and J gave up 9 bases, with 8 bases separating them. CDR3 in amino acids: CASSLGGEQFF. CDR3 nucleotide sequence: TGTGCCAGCAGCCTGGGAGGTGAGCAGTTCTTC.